Described below is a single T cell receptor (beta chain) sequence and its context. The target antigen is unknown. Produced via immunoSEQ multiplex PCR; TCRdb's table is partial and in-frame only. The repertoire consists of some 640,000 clones, with roughly 90% occurring once and the leading ten covering about 1.5%. This entry is derived from a study of Ad26.COV2.S vaccination and SARS-CoV-2 variants. Study at large: Enrolled in COV1001, the donor was in the Ad26.COV2.S trial arm, which received the vaccine. Ad26.COV2.S was injected intramuscularly once or twice, 56 days apart. Study-wide results and limits: Vaccine recipients and placebo recipients showed similar non-spike TCR breadth. Spike-specific responses of CD8+ and CD4+ T cells were reported to display substantial breadth after vaccination.

The treatment: approximately 18 received Ad26.COV2.S at low or high dose, single or two shots; 5 received placebo; per-sample allocation not given. The samples date from day 63 after the first vaccine or placebo injection. The CDR3 runs to 13 residues. CDR1 and CDR2 from the germline V gene are LNHNV and YYDKDF (reference sequence). V lost 1 base to trimming and J lost 10 bases, with 13 bases between them. The sequences come from peripheral blood, collected in a trial of Ad26.COV2.S vaccine versus placebo. The chain couples TRBV15 to TRBJ1-1; a weak D match, TRBD1 (5 bases). The TCR sequence derives from a person aged 18-60 years who received the Ad26.COV2.S COVID-19 vaccine or a placebo. DNA for the CDR3: TGTGCCACCAGCAGAGCTGGTCGACAGAGAGCTTTCTTT. It translates to CATSRAGRQRAFF.